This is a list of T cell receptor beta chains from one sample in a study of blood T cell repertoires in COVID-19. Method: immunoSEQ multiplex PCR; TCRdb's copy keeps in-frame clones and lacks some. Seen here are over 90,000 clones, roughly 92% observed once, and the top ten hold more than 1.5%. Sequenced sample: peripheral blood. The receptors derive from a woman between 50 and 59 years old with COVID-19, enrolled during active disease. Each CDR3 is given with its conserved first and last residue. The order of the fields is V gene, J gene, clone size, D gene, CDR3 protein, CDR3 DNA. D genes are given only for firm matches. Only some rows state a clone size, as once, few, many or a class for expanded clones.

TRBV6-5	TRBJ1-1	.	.	CASSLQEFATEAFF	TGTGCCAGCAGTTTACAGGAGTTTGCCACTGAAGCTTTCTTT
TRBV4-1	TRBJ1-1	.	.	CASSQSDGGVTEAFF	TGCGCCAGCAGCCAAAGTGACGGGGGGGTCACTGAAGCTTTCTTT
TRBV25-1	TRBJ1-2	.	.	CASSEWGEHTF	TGTGCCAGCAGTGAATGGGGGGAGCACACCTTC
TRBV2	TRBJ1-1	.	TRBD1	CASSGDSTEAFF	TGTGCCAGCAGTGGGGACAGCACTGAAGCTTTCTTT
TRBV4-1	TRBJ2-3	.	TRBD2	CASSGTSGTDTQYF	TGCGCCAGCAGCGGGACTAGCGGAACAGATACGCAGTATTTT
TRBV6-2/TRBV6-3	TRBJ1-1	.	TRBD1	CASSLRQGIPISNTEAFF	TGTGCCAGCAGCCTTAGACAGGGAATACCCATATCGAACACTGAAGCTTTCTTT
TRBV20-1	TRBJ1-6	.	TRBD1	CSAGGRQGRNSPLHF	TGCAGTGCTGGTGGGAGACAGGGTAGGAATTCACCCCTCCACTTT
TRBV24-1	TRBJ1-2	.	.	CATSTGSFHYGYTF	TGTGCCACCAGCACAGGGAGCTTTCACTATGGCTACACCTTC
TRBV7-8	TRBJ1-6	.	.	CASSLVASPSYNSPLHF	TGTGCCAGCAGCCTCGTCGCGTCACCCTCCTATAATTCACCCCTCCACTTT
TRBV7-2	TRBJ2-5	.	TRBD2	CASSARLAGRQETQYF	TGTGCCAGCAGCGCACGACTAGCGGGGCGACAAGAGACCCAGTACTTC
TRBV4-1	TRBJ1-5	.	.	CASSWGGGNQPQHF	TGCGCCAGCAGCTGGGGAGGGGGCAATCAGCCCCAGCATTTT
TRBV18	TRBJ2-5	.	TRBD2	CASSLLAGEQETQYF	TGTGCCAGCTCACTACTAGCGGGGGAGCAAGAGACCCAGTACTTC
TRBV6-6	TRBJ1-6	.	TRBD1	CASRRPGTGPNSPLHF	TGTGCCAGCAGACGTCCCGGGACAGGGCCCAATTCACCCCTCCACTTT
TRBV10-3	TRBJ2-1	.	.	CAITAGPYNEQFF	TGTGCCATCACGGCGGGTCCATACAATGAGCAGTTCTTC
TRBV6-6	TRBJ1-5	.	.	CASSQQGQGNQPQHF	TGTGCCAGCAGTCAACAGGGTCAGGGCAATCAGCCCCAGCATTTT
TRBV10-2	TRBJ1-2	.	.	CASSASRNSYGYTF	TGCGCCAGCAGTGCATCAAGGAACAGCTATGGCTACACCTTC
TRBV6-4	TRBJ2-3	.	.	CASSEAHGDTDTQYF	TGTGCCAGCAGTGAAGCCCATGGAGACACAGATACGCAGTATTTT
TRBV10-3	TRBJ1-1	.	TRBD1	CAIRTDRGRKNTEAFF	TGTGCCATCAGAACAGACAGGGGGAGGAAGAACACTGAAGCTTTCTTT
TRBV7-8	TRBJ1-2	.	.	CASSPQGNGYTF	TGTGCCAGCAGCCCCCAGGGAAATGGCTACACCTTC
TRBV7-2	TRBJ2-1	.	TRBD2	CASSPSSGGASEQFF	TGTGCCAGCAGTCCTTCTAGCGGGGGGGCCTCTGAGCAGTTCTTC
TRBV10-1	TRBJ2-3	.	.	CASSAGTTDTQYF	TGCGCCAGCAGTGCGGGGACTACAGATACGCAGTATTTT
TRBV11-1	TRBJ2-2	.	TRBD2	CASSLNTGGHAGELFF	TGTGCCAGCAGCTTAAACACGGGGGGGCACGCCGGGGAGCTGTTTTTT
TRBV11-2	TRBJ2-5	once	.	CASSKGIVSGQETQYF	TGTGCCAGCAGCAAGGGGATAGTGTCGGGTCAAGAGACCCAGTACTTC
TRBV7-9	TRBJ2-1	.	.	CASSLGPRPGNEQFF	TGTGCCAGCAGCTTAGGACCCCGACCGGGGAATGAGCAGTTCTTC
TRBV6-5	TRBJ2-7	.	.	CASSYSSGSYEQYF	TGTGCCAGCAGTTACTCGAGCGGCTCCTACGAGCAGTACTTC